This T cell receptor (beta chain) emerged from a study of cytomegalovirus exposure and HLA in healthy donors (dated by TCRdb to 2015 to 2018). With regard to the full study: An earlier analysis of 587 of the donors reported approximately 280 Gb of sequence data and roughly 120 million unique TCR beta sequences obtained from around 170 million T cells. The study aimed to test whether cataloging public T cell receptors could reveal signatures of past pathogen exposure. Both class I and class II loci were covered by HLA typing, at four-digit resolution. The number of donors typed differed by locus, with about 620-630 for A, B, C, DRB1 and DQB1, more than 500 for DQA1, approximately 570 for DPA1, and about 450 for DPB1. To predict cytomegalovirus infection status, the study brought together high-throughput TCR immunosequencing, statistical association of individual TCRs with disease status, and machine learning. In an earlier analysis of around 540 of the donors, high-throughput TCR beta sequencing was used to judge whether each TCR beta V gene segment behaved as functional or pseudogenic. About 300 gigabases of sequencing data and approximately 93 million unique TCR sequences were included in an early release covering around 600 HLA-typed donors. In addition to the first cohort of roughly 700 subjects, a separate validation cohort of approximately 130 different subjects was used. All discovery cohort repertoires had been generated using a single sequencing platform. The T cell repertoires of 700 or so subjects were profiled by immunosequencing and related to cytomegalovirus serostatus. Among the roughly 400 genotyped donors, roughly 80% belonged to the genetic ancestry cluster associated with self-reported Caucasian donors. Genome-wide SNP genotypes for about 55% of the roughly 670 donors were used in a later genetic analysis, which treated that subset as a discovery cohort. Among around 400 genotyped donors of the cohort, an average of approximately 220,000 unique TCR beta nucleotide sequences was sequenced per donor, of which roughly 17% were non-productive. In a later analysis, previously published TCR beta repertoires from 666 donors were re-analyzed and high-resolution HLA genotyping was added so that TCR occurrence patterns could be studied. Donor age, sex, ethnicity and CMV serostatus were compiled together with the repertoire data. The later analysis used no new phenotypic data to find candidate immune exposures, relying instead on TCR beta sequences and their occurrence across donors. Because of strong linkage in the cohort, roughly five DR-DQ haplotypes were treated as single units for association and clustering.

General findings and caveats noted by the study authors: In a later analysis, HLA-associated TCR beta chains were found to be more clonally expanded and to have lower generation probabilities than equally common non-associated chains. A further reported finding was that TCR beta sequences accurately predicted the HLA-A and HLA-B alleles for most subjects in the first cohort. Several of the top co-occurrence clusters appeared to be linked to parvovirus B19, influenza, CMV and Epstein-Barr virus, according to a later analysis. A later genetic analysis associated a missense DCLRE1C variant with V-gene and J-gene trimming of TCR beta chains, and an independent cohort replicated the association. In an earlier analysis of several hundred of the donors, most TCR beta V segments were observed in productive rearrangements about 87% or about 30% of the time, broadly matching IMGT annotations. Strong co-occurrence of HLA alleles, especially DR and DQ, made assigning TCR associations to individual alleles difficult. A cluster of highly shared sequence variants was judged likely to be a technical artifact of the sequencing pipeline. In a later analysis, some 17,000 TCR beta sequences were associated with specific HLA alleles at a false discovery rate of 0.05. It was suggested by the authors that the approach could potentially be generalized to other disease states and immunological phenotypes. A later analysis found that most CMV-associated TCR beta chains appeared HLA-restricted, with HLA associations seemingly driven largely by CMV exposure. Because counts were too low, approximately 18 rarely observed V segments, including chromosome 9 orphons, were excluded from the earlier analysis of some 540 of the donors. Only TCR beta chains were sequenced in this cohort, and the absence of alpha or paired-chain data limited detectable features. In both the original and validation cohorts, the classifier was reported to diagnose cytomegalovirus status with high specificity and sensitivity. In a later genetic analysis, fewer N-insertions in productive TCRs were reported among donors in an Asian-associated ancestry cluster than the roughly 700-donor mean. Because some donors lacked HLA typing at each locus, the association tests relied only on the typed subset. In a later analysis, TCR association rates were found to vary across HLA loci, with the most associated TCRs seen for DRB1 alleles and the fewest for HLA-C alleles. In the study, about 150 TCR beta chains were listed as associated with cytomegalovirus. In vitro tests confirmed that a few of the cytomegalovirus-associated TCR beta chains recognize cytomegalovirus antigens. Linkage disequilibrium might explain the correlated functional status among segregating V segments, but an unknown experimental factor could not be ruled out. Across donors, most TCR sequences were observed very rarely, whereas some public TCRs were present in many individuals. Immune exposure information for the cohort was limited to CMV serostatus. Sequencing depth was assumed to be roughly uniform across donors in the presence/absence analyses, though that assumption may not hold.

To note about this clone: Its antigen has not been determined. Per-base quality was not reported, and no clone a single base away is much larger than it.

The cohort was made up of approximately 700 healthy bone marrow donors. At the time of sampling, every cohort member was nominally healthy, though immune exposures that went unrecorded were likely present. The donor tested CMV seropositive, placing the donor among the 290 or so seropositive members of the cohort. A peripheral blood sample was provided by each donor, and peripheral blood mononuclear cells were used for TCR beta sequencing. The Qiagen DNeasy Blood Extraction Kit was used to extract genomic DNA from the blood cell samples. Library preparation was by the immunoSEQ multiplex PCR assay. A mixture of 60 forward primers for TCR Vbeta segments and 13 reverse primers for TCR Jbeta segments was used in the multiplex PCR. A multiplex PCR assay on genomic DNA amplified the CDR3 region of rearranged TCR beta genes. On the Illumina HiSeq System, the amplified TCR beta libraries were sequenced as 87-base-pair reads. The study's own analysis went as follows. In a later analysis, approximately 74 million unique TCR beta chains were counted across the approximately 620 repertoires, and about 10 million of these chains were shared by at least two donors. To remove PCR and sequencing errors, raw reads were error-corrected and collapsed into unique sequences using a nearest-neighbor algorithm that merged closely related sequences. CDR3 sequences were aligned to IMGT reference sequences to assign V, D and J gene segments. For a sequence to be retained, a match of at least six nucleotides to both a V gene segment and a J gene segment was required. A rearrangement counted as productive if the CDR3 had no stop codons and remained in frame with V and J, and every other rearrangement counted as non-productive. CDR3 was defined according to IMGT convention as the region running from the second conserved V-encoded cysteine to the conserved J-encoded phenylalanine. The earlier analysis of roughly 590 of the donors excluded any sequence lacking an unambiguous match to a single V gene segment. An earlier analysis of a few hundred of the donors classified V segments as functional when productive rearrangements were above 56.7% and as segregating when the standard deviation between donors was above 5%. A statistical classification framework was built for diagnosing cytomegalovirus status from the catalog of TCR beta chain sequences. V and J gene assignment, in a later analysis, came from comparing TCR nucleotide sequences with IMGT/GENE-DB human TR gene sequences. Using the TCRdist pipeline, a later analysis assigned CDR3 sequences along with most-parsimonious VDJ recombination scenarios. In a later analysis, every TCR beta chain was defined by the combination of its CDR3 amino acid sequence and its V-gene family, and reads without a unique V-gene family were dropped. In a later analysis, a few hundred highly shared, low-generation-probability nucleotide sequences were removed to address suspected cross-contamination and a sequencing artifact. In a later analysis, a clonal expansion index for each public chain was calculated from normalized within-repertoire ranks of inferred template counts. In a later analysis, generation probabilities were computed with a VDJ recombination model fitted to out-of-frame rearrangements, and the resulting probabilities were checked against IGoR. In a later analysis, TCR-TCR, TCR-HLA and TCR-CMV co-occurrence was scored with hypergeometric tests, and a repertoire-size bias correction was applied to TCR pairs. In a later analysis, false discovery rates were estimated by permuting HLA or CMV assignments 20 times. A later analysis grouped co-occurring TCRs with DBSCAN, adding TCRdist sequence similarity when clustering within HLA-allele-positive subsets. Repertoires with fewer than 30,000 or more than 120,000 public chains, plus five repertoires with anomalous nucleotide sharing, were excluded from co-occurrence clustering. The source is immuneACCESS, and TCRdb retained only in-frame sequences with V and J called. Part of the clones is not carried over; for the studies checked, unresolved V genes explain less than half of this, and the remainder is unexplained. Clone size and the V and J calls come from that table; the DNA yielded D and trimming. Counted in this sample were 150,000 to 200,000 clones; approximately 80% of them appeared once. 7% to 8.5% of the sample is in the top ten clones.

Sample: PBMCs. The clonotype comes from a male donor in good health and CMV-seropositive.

The nucleotide sequence is TGTGCCAGCAGTGCCGACAGTATGGGAAACACCATATATTTT. This is translated as CASSADSMGNTIYF. The chain uses TRBV6-1 and TRBJ1-3; TRBD1 might be the D gene, on 5 matching bases. The CDR3, cysteine through phenylalanine, is 14 amino acids long. Only CDR3 DNA remains: 42 bases, in frame from the first base. V is pared back by 4 bases and J by 4 bases, with 11 bases lying between the germline termini. CDR1 and CDR2 (MNHNS, SASEGT) derive from the germline V gene.